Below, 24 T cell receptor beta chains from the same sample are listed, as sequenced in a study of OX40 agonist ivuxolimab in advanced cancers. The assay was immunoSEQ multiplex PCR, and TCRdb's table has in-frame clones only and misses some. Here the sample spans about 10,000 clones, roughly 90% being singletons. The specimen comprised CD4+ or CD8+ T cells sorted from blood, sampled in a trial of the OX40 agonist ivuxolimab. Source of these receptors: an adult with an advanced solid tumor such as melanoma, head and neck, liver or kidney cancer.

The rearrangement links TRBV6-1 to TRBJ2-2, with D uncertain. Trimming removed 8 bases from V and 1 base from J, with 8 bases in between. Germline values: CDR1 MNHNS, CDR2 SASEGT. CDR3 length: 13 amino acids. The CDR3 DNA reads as TGTGCCAGCGGCAGTGTGAACACCGGGGAGCTGTTTTTT. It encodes CASGSVNTGELFF.

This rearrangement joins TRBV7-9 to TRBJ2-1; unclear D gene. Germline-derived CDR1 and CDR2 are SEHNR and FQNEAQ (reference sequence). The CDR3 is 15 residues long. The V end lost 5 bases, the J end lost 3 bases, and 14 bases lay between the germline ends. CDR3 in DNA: TGTGCCAGCAGCATAGACCACCAACTCTACAATGAGCAGTTCTTC. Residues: CASSIDHQLYNEQFF.

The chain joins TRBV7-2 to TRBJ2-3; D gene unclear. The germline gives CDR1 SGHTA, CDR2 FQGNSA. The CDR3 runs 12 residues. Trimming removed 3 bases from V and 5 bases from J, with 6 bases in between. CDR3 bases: TGTGCCAGCAGCTTCACTCTAGATACGCAGTATTTT. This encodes CASSFTLDTQYF.

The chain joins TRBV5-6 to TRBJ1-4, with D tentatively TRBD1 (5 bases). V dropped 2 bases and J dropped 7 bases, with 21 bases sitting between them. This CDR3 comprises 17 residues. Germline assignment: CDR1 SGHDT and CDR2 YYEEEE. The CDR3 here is CASSFEGRGGTFEKLFF. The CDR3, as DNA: TGTGCCAGCAGCTTCGAAGGACGGGGGGGAACCTTTGAAAAACTGTTTTTT.

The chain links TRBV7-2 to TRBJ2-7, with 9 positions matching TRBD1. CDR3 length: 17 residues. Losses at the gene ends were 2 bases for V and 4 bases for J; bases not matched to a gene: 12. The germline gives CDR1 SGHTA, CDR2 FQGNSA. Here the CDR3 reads CASSLYFMGQGVYEQYF. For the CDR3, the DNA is TGTGCCAGCAGCTTATACTTTATGGGACAGGGTGTGTACGAGCAGTACTTC.

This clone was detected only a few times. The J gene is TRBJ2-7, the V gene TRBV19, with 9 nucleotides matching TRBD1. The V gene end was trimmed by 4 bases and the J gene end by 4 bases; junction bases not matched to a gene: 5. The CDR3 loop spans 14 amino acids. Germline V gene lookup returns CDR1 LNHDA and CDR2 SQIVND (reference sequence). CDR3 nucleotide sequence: TGTGCCAGTAGTACGGGACAGGGCTATTACGAGCAGTACTTC. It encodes CASSTGQGYYEQYF.

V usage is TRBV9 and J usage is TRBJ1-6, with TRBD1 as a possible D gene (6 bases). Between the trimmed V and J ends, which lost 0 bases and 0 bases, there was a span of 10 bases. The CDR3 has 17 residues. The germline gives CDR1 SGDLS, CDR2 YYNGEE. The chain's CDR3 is CASSVEEGGSYNSPLHF. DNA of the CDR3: TGTGCCAGCAGCGTAGAGGAGGGGGGCTCCTATAATTCACCCCTCCACTTT.

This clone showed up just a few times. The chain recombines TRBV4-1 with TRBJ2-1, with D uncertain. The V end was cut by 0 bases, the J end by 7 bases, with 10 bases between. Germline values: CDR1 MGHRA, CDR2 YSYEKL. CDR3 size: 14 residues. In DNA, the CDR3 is TGCGCCAGCAGCCAAGATCGGTCGGATAATGAGCAGTTCTTC. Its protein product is CASSQDRSDNEQFF.

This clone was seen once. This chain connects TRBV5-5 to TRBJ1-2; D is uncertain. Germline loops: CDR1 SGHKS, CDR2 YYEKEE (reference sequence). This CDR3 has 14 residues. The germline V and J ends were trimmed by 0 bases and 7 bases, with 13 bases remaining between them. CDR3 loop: CASSLDHPAGGYTF. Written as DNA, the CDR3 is TGTGCCAGCAGCTTGGACCATCCTGCCGGTGGCTACACCTTC.

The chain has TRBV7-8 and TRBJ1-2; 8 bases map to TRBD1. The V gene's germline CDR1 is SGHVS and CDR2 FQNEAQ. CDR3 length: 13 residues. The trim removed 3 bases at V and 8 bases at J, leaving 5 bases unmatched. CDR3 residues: CASSFGQGYGYTF. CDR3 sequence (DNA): TGTGCCAGCAGCTTCGGACAGGGCTACGGCTACACCTTC.

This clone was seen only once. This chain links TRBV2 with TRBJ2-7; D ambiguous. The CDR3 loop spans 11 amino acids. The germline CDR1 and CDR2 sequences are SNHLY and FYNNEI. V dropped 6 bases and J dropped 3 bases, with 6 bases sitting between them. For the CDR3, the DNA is TGTGCCAGCAGCTCCTACTACGAGCAGTACTTC. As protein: CASSSYYEQYF.

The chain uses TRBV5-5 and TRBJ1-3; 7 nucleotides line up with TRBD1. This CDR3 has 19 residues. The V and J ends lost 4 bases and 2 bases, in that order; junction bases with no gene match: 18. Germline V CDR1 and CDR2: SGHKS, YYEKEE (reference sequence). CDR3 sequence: CASSHRQGIEGSPGNTIYF. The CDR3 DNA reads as TGTGCCAGCAGCCACCGACAGGGAATAGAGGGGAGTCCTGGAAACACCATATATTTT.

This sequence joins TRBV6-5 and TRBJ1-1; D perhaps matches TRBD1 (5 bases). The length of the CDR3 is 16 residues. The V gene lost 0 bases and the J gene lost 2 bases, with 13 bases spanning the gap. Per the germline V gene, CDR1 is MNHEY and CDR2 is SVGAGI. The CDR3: CASSYSRWGGNTEAFF. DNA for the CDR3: TGTGCCAGCAGTTACTCGAGGTGGGGGGGAAACACTGAAGCTTTCTTT.

CDR3 loop: CASSPTGTYEQYF. The CDR3 nucleotides read TGTGCCAGCAGCCCGACTGGGACCTACGAGCAGTACTTC. J is TRBJ2-7 and V is TRBV6-6, with D uncertain. Germline loops: CDR1 MNHNY, CDR2 SVGAGI (reference sequence). V was cut by 6 bases and J by 2 bases, with 11 bases left in between. CDR3 length: 13 residues.

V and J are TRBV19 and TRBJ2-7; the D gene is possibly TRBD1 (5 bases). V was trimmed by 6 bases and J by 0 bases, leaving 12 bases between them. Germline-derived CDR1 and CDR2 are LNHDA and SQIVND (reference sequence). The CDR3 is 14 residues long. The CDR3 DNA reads TGTGCCAGTAGACCCCAGGGCAGCTCCTACGAGCAGTACTTC. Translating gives CASRPQGSSYEQYF. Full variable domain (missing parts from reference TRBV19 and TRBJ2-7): DGGITQSPKYLFRKEGQNVTLSCEQNLNHDAMYWYRQDPGQGLRLIYYSQIVNDFQKGDIAEGYSVSREKKESFPLTVTSAQKNPTAFYLCASRPQGSSYEQYFGPGTRLTVT.

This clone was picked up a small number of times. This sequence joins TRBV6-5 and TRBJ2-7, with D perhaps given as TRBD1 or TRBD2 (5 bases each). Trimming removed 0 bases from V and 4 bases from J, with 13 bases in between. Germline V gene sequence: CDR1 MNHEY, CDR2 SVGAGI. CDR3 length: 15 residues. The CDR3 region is CASSYSRDGVYEQYF. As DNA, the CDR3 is TGTGCCAGCAGTTACTCCCGGGACGGGGTTTACGAGCAGTACTTC.

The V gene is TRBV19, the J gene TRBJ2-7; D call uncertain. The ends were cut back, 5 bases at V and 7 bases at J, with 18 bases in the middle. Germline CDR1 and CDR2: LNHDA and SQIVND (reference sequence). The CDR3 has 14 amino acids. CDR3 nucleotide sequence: TGTGCCAGTAGTCTCGTGGATGGTGTGGGGGAGCAGTACTTC. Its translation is CASSLVDGVGEQYF.

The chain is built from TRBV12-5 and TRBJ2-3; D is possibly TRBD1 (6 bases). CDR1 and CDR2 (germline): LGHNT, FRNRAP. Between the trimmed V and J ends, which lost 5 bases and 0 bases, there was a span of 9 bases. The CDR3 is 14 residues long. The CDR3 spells CASGIRGSTDTQYF. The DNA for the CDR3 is TGTGCTAGTGGTATCAGGGGTAGCACAGATACGCAGTATTTT.

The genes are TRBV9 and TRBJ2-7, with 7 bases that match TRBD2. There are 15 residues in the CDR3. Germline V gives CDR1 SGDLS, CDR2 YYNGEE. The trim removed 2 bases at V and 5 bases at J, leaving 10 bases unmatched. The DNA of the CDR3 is TGTGCCAGCAGCGTGGGAATAGCGGGTGGGCACGAGCAGTACTTC. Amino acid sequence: CASSVGIAGGHEQYF.

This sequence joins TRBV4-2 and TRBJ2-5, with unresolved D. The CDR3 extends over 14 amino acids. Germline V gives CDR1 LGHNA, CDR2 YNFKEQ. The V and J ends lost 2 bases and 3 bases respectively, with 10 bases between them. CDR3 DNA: TGTGCCAGCAGCCAAAGAAATGGGGAAGAGACCCAGTACTTC. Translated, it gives CASSQRNGEETQYF.

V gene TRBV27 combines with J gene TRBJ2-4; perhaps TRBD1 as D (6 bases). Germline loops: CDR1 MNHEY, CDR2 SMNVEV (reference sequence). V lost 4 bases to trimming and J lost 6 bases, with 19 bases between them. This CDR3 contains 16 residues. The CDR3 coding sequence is TGTGCCAGCAGTTCAACAGGGTTCATCAGGGGAAACATTCAGTACTTC. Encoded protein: CASSSTGFIRGNIQYF.

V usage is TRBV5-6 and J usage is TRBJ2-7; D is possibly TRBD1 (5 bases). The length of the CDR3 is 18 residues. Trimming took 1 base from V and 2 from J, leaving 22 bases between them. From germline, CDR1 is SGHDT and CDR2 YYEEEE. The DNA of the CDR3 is TGTGCCAGCAGCTTGTTCACCCCCACAGCAGGGATTCCCTACGAGCAGTACTTC. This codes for CASSLFTPTAGIPYEQYF.

Written as DNA, the CDR3 is TGTGCCAGCAGCTTCATCCAGGACGACACAGATACGCAGTATTTT. Its translation is CASSFIQDDTDTQYF. The rearrangement links TRBV7-9 to TRBJ2-3; D not certain. The CDR3 is 15 amino acids. Germline values: CDR1 SEHNR, CDR2 FQNEAQ (reference sequence). Trimming stripped 3 bases from V and 2 bases from J, with 12 bases between.

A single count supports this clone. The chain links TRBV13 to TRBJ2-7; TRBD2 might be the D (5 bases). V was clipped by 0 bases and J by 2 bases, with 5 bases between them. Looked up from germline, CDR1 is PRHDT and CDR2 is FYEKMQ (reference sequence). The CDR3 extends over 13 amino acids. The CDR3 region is CASSLGTTYEQYF. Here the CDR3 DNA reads TGTGCCAGCAGCTTAGGGACTACCTACGAGCAGTACTTC.